This TCR beta chain was sequenced during a study of T cells in localized non-small cell lung cancer. Sequencing used immunoSEQ multiplex PCR; TCRdb keeps in-frame clones, though not all of them. The repertoire consists of about 5,100 clones, with under 55% occurring once and the leading ten covering roughly 15%. The CDR3 has 12 residues. V lost 8 bases to trimming and J lost 6 bases, with 10 bases between them. Germline V gene data show CDR1 as LNHDA and CDR2 as SQIVND (reference sequence). Study findings and constraints: For the top 100 tumor clones, a median roughly 55 also appeared in adjacent lung. Longer overall survival associated with higher blood T cell density; shorter survival with higher adjacent-lung clonality. Because researchers sequenced only one region of the tumor, heterogeneity is still possible. Uninvolved neighboring lung showed the greatest T cell clonality, exceeding tumor.

This clone is labeled as large. Its target is unknown. The TCR was taken from a man between 40 and 69 years old with stage I lung adenocarcinoma. Here the sequenced sample was lung tumor tissue, taken before any cancer treatment. The chain joins TRBV19 to TRBJ2-2; D is uncertain. CDR3 sequence: CASPDGAGELFF. DNA of the CDR3: TGTGCCAGTCCAGATGGGGCCGGGGAGCTGTTTTTT. The whole variable domain, filled in from reference TRBV19 and TRBJ2-2, reads DGGITQSPKYLFRKEGQNVTLSCEQNLNHDAMYWYRQDPGQGLRLIYYSQIVNDFQKGDIAEGYSVSREKKESFPLTVTSAQKNPTAFYLCASPDGAGELFFGEGSRLTVL.